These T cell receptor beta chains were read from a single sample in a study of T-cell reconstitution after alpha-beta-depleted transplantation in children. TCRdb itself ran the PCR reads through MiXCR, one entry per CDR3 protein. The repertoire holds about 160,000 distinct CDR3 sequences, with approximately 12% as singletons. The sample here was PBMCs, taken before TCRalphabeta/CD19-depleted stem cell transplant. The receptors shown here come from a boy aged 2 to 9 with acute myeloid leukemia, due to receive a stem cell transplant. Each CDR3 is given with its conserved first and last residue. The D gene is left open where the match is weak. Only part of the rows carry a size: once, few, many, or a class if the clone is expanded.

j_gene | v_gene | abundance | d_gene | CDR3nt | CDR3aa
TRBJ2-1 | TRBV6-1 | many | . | TGTGCCAGCTTCGACTCAGGGGCTGGGGATGAGCAGTTCTTC | CASFDSGAGDEQFF
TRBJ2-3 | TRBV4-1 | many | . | TGCGCCAGCAGCCAAGATGGGAGATGGGCAGATACGCAGTATTTT | CASSQDGRWADTQYF
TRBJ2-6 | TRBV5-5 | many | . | TGTGCCGGACGGTTCTCTGGGGCCAACGTCCTGACTTTC | CAGRFSGANVLTF
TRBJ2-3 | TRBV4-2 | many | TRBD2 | TGTGCCAGCAGCCGGACCTTTGAGCGGGAGGGTGAAGATACGCAGTATTTT | CASSRTFEREGEDTQYF
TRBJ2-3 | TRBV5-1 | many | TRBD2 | TGCGCCAGCAGCTTGGGGGGACTAGGCACAGATACGCAGTATTTT | CASSLGGLGTDTQYF
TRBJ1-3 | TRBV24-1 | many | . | TGTGCCACCAGTGATCAACTGACGGCGGCCCACTCTGGAAACACCATATATTTT | CATSDQLTAAHSGNTIYF
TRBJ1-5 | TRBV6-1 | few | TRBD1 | TGTGCCAGCAGCCCGACAGGGAACATCAATCAGCCCCAGCATTTT | CASSPTGNINQPQHF
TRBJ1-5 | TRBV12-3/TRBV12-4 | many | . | TGTGCCAGCAGTTTAATCCCGGGGATAGGCCGTAACCAGCCCCAGCATTTT | CASSLIPGIGRNQPQHF
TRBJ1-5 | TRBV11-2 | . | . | TGTGCCAGCAGCAAACAGGGTATTAGCAATCAGCCCCAGCATTTT | CASSKQGISNQPQHF
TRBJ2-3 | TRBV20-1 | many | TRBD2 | TGCAGTGCTAGCGGAGCGGGGGGGCCTTGGGAAGATACGCAGTATTTT | CSASGAGGPWEDTQYF
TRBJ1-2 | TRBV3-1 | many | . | TGTGCCAGCAGCCAGGACAACTACTATGGCTACACCTTC | CASSQDNYYGYTF
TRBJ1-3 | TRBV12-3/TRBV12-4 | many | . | TGTGCCAGCAGTCCGGGACCTGCTGGAAACACCATATATTTT | CASSPGPAGNTIYF
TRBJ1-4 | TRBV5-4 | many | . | TGTGCCAGCAGCTTAGCCGGATTTAATGAAAAACTGTTTTTT | CASSLAGFNEKLFF
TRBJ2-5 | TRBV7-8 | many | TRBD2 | TGTGCCAGCGGCCCCTGGGCTAGCGGGAACCAAGAGACCCAGTACTTC | CASGPWASGNQETQYF
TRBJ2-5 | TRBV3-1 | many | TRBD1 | TGTGCCAGCAGCCACCGACAGGGGTGGCCACAAGAGACCCAGTACTTC | CASSHRQGWPQETQYF
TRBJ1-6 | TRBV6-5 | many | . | TGTGCCAGCAGTTACCAGGCAGGGACACCCCTCCACTTT | CASSYQAGTPLHF
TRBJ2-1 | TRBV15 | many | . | TGTGCCACCAGCAGAGATTCGGGTAGCGGTTCCTACAATGAGCAGTTCTTC | CATSRDSGSGSYNEQFF
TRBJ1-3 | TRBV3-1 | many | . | TGTGCCAGCAGCCAAGGGACAAGTCCTGGAAACACCATATATTTT | CASSQGTSPGNTIYF
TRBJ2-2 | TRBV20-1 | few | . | TGCAGTGCATCAGAACTCGGGACTGGGAACACCGGGGAGCTGTTTTTT | CSASELGTGNTGELFF
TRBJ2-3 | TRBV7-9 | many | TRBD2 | TGTGCCAGCAGCCCGCTAGCGGAGACTAGCACAGATACGCAGTATTTT | CASSPLAETSTDTQYF
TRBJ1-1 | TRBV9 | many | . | TGTGCCAGCAGCGCCCATCTACGGGACACTGAAGCTTTCTTT | CASSAHLRDTEAFF
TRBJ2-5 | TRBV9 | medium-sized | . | TGTGCCAGCAGCAGAGGAGAGACCCAGTACTTC | CASSRGETQYF
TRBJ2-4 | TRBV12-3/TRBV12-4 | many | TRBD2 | TGTGCCAGCAGTCCCTGGGGGGGGAGAGCCAAAAACATTCAGTACTTC | CASSPWGGRAKNIQYF
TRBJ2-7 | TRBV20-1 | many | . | TGCAGTGCTAGTAAAGGCGGGGTCTCCTACGAGCAGTACTTC | CSASKGGVSYEQYF
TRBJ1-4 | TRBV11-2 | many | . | TGTGCCAGCAGCCGACACAGGGTGGCTAATGAAAAACTGTTTTTT | CASSRHRVANEKLFF
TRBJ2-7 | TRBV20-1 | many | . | TGCAGTGCTAGAGATCTTCAGGGCTACTCCTACGAGCAGTACTTC | CSARDLQGYSYEQYF
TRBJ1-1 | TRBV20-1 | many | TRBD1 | TGCAGTGCTTACTCTGAACAGGGGCTCTCCAACACTGAAGCTTTCTTT | CSAYSEQGLSNTEAFF
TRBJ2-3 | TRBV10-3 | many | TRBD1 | TGTGCCACCTCGCTACGTGGGTCCGGGACAGAGGGCACAGATACGCAGTATTTT | CATSLRGSGTEGTDTQYF
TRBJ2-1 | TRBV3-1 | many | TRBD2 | TGTGCCAGCAGCCAAAGGGTAATCCGGACTAGCTCCTACAATGAGCAGTTCTTC | CASSQRVIRTSSYNEQFF
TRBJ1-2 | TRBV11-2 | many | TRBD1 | TGTGCCAGCAGCTTAGTGGGACAGGGGATTTCGAACTATGGCTACACCTTC | CASSLVGQGISNYGYTF
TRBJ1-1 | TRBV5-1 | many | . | TGCGCCAGCAGCCCGGCGGGGGATTTCACTGAAGCTTTCTTT | CASSPAGDFTEAFF
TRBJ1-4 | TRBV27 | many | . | TGTGCCAGCAGTTGCTTGCTCCTCCAGGCAACTAATGAAAAACTGTTTTTT | CASSCLLLQATNEKLFF
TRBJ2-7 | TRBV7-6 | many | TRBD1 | TGTGCCAGCAGCCCGGACAGGGACGAGCAGTACTTC | CASSPDRDEQYF
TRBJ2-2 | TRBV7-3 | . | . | TGTGCCAGCAGCCCCCAGCCCCCGACCGGGGAGCTGTTTTTT | CASSPQPPTGELFF
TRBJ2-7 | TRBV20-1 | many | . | TGCAGTGCTAGAAATCCTCTCCCAATCTACGAGCAGTACTTC | CSARNPLPIYEQYF
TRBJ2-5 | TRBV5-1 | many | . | TGCGCCAGCAGCTTGGGAGCCAACCAAGAGACCCAGTACTTC | CASSLGANQETQYF
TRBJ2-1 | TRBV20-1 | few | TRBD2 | TGCTGTGCTGCTGGTTTGGCTAGCGGGAGGGTTTTGGATGAGCAGTTCTTC | CCAAGLASGRVLDEQFF
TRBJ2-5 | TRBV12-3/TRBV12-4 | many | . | TGTGCCAGCCGTTGGGCGGGGCACCAAGAGACCCAGTACTTC | CASRWAGHQETQYF
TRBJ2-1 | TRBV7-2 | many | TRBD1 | TGTGCCAGCAGCCGGGACAGGGTGCGGAATGAGCAGTTCTTC | CASSRDRVRNEQFF
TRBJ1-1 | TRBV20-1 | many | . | TGCAGTGCTAGAGTTGCAGGGGTCGAAACTGAAGCTTTCTTT | CSARVAGVETEAFF
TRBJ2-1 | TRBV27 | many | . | TGTGCCAGCAGTCCAAACCCCATGTGGGGCAATGAGCAGTTCTTC | CASSPNPMWGNEQFF
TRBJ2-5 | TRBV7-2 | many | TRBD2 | TGTGCCAGCAGCTTAGCGAGTCGGGGGGGGTGGGAGACCCAGTACTTC | CASSLASRGGWETQYF
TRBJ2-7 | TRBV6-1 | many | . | TGTGCCAGCAGCCTCCAAGGGGCTAGCTCCTACGAGCAGTACTTC | CASSLQGASSYEQYF
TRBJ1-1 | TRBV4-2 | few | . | TGTGCCAGCAGCCCAGACCCTTCTGGGCCGAATGAAGCTTTCTTT | CASSPDPSGPNEAFF
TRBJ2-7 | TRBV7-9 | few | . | TGTGCCAGCAGCTTAGGTTCAAGCCGTGCCTACGAGCAGTACTTC | CASSLGSSRAYEQYF
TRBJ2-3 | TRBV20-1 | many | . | TGCAGTGCTAGAGAGGTTTCGACAGATACGCAGTATTTT | CSAREVSTDTQYF
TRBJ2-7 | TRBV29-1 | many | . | TGCAGCGTTCAAGGAGGGGGGCGAAACTCCTACGAGCAGTACTTC | CSVQGGGRNSYEQYF
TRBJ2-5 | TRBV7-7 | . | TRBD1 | TGTGCTAGCAGCCCAACCGGGACAGAAGAGACCCAGTACTTC | CASSPTGTEETQYF
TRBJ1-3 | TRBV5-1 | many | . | TGCGCCAGCAGCCCCAGGGGAGCCCGAAACACCATATATTTT | CASSPRGARNTIYF
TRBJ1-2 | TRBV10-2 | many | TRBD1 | TGCGCCAGCAGTGCAGGGACAGGGGGTTTCTATGGCTACACCTTC | CASSAGTGGFYGYTF
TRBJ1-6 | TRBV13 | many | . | TGTGCCAGCAGCTCAACTCGCAATTCACCCCTCCACTTT | CASSSTRNSPLHF
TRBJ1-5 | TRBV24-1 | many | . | TGTGCCACCAGTGGACGGGGAAACAATCAGCCCCAGCATTTT | CATSGRGNNQPQHF
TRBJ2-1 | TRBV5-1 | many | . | TGCGCCAGCAGCTTGGGAGGCCCATACAATGAGCAGTTCTTC | CASSLGGPYNEQFF
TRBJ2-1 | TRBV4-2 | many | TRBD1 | TGTGCCAGCAGCCAAGGCGGGACAGGGGTCAATGAGCAGTTCTTC | CASSQGGTGVNEQFF
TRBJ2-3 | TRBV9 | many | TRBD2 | TGTGCCAGCAGCGTAGAGGGGACTAGTGGCACAGATACGCAGTATTTT | CASSVEGTSGTDTQYF